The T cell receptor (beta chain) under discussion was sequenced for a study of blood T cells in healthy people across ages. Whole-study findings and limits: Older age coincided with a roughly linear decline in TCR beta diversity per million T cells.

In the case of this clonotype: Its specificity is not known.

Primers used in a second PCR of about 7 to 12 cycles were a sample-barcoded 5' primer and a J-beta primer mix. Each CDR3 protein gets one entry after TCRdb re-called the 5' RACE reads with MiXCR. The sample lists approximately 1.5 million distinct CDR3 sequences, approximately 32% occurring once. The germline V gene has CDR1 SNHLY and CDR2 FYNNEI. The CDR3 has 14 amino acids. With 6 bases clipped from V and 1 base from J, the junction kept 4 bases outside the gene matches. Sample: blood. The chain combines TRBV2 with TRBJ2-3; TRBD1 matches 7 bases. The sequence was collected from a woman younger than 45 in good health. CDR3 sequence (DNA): TGTGCCAGCAGGGGACAGCGATGCACAGATACGCAGTATTTT. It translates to CASRGQRCTDTQYF.